This T cell receptor beta chain originates from a study of T cells in Graves' hyperthyroidism and ophthalmopathy. Study-level points and caveats: By a 13 V-J model, ophthalmopathy was set apart from stable hyperthyroidism.

Disease duration under 2 months; hyperthyroidism patients were aged 18 to 65. Uncontrolled infection, other autoimmune disease, pregnancy or lactation disqualified patients from enrolment. Drawn at first hyperthyroidism diagnosis, the blood sample preceded any ophthalmopathy symptoms. There were TCR beta CDR3 regions amplified from RNA transcripts. The HTBI set primed first-round TCR CDR3 RT-PCR. TCRdb used MiXCR to reprocess the multiplex PCR reads, holding one entry per CDR3 protein. The data show around 350,000 distinct CDR3 sequences, about 18% seen once. On this clonotype: Its antigen is unknown. A read error may explain this, as a much larger clone is one base away.

The TCR originated in a woman in her 30s with Graves' hyperthyroidism that later progressed to Graves' ophthalmopathy. Sequencing input: blood.

This chain's CDR3 is CASSLLGLRGPVSGNTIYF. In DNA, the CDR3 is TGTGCCAGCAGTTTATTGGGACTGCGGGGGCCTGTGTCTGGAAACACCATATATTTT. The chain has TRBV27 and TRBJ1-3, with D possibly matching TRBD1 (6 bases). The V end was cut by 1 base, the J end by 1 base, with 20 bases between. The CDR3 is made up of 19 amino acids. The germline CDR1 and CDR2 sequences are MNHEY and SMNVEV (reference sequence).